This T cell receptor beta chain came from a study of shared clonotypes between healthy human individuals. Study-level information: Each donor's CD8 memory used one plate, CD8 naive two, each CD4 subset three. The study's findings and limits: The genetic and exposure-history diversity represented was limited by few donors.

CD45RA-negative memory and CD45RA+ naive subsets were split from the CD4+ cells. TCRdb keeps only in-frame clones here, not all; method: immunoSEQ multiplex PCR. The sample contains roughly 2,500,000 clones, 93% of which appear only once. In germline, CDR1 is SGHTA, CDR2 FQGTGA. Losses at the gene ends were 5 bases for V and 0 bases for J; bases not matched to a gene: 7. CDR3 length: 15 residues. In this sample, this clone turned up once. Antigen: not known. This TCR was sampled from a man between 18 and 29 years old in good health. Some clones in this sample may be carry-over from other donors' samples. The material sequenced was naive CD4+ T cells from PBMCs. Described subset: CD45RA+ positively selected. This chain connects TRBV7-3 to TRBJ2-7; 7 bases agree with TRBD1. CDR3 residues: CASSPGQVASYEQYF. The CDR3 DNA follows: TGTGCCAGCAGCCCAGGACAGGTCGCCTCCTACGAGCAGTACTTC.